One sample yielded the 24 T cell receptor beta chains listed below, sequenced in a study of cytomegalovirus exposure and HLA in healthy donors. PCR amplification relied on 60 Vbeta primers (plus 13 Jbeta primers). Some clones are missing from TCRdb's copy, which holds only in-frame ones; the method was immunoSEQ multiplex PCR. In the table there are about 170,000 clones, around 72% of which are singletons. The sample consisted of PBMCs. The receptors come from a man aged 40-55 years in good health and CMV-seropositive.

The V call is TRBV7-9, the J call TRBJ1-6; the match to TRBD1 covers 7 bases. The CDR3 runs 17 residues. Trimming took 5 bases from V and 8 from J; bases not matched to a gene: 15. Germline V gene sequence: CDR1 SEHNR, CDR2 FQNEAQ (reference sequence). The CDR3 DNA reads as TGTGCCAGCAGCCCCTCCCCGACAGGGATAGGGGATTCACCCCTCCACTTT. The encoded protein is CASSPSPTGIGDSPLHF.

The chain uses TRBV11-3 and TRBJ2-1, with 7 nucleotides matching TRBD2. CDR1 SGHNT and CDR2 YENEEA come from the germline V gene. Germline trimming cut 0 bases from V and 7 bases from J; bases unmatched to any gene: 9. This CDR3 spans 16 amino acids. CDR3 bases: TGTGCCAGCAGCTTAGAAGTAGGGCGGGGAGGGAATGAGCAGTTCTTC. It specifies CASSLEVGRGGNEQFF.

V is TRBV19 and J is TRBJ1-6; 7 bases map to TRBD1. The CDR3 is 15 amino acids. J was trimmed by 7 bases and V by 7 bases; bases with no gene match: 10. Germline V gene sequence: CDR1 LNHDA, CDR2 SQIVND (reference sequence). The chain's CDR3 is CASTKKTGLNSPLHF. The CDR3, as DNA: TGTGCCAGTACCAAGAAGACAGGGTTGAATTCACCCCTCCACTTT.

V usage is TRBV10-3 and J usage is TRBJ2-7; 7 nucleotides agree with TRBD1. CDR3 length: 15 residues. Germline V gives CDR1 ENHRY, CDR2 SYGVKD. After removal of 0 bases from V and 7 bases from J, the junction contained 9 bases not matched to a gene. The CDR3 protein is CAISESDRRRGEQYF. CDR3 in DNA: TGTGCCATCAGTGAGTCGGACAGGCGTAGAGGAGAGCAGTACTTC.

The chain has TRBV6-6 and TRBJ2-2, with D possibly being TRBD1 (6 bases). The V and J ends lost 7 bases and 3 bases respectively, with 9 bases between them. CDR3 length: 13 residues. Germline V gives CDR1 MNHNY, CDR2 SVGAGI (reference sequence). CDR3 sequence reads: CASTAGDTGELFF. CDR3 nucleotide sequence: TGTGCCAGCACGGCAGGGGACACCGGGGAGCTGTTTTTT.

This chain links TRBV6-1 with TRBJ2-1, with 9 bases fitting TRBD2. This CDR3 comprises 16 residues. The trim removed 4 bases at V and 6 bases at J, leaving 10 bases unmatched. From germline, CDR1 is MNHNS and CDR2 SASEGT. CDR3 sequence (DNA): TGTGCCAGCAGTGCAGCGGGGGGATCCTTTTTCAATGAGCAGTTCTTC. Amino acids: CASSAAGGSFFNEQFF.

The sample holds one count of this clone. The chain recombines TRBV7-9 with TRBJ2-3, with 10 bases matching TRBD2. The CDR3 has 18 residues. V shed 1 base and J 3 bases; nucleotides not matched to a gene: 10. Germline V gene lookup returns CDR1 SEHNR and CDR2 FQNEAQ (reference sequence). For the CDR3, the DNA is TGTGCCAGCAGCTTAGGAGCTAGCGGGGGTAAGGGGACAGATACGCAGTATTTT. The encoded protein is CASSLGASGGKGTDTQYF.

This clone appeared a few times. The genes are TRBV14 and TRBJ2-2, with D possibly being TRBD2 (5 bases). V lost 3 bases to trimming and J lost 5 bases, with 7 bases between them. The CDR3 loop spans 13 amino acids. The germline V gene has CDR1 SGHDN and CDR2 FVKESK. CDR3 sequence (DNA): TGTGCCAGCAGCCAGGACTCGACCGGGGAGCTGTTTTTT. It encodes CASSQDSTGELFF.

For the CDR3, the DNA is TGTGCCAGCAGTCCCAGGGAAACTGGAAACACCATATATTTT. Translation: CASSPRETGNTIYF. The chain couples TRBV6-6 to TRBJ1-3; D perhaps matches TRBD1 (5 bases). CDR1 is MNHNY and CDR2 is SVGAGI in the germline V gene (reference sequence). V gave up 5 bases and J gave up 2 bases, with 10 bases separating them. This CDR3 has 14 residues.

This clone occurred a few times. CDR3 DNA: TGTGCCAGCAGCGACAGGCGAGTGGGAAACACCATATATTTT. It is translated as CASSDRRVGNTIYF. The rearrangement links TRBV5-4 to TRBJ1-3; tentative D call: TRBD1 (6 bases). Looked up from germline, CDR1 is SGHNT and CDR2 is YYREEE (reference sequence). CDR3 size: 14 residues. V was clipped by 4 bases and J by 4 bases, with 12 bases between them. Based on the CDR3 plus reference TRBV5-4 and TRBJ1-3, the full variable domain is ETGVTQSPTHLIKTRGQQVTLRCSSQSGHNTVSWYQQALGQGPQFIFQYYREEENGRGNFPPRFSGLQFPNYSSELNVNALELDDSALYLCASSDRRVGNTIYFGEGSWLTVV.

The chain is built from TRBV30 and TRBJ1-2; D gene unclear. Germline V gene data show CDR1 as GTSNPN and CDR2 as SVGIG (reference sequence). V was trimmed by 3 bases and J by 7 bases, leaving 18 bases between them. The CDR3 consists of 14 residues. CDR3 loop: CAWRRGQAVAGYTF. Here the CDR3 DNA reads TGTGCCTGGAGGAGAGGGCAGGCGGTTGCTGGCTACACCTTC.

The chain links TRBV11-3 to TRBJ2-5; 8 bases are shared with TRBD1. This CDR3 is built from 14 residues. Germline loops: CDR1 SGHNT, CDR2 YENEEA. The junction had 7 bases not matched to a gene; V was cut back by 5 bases and J by 5 bases. CDR3 amino acids: CASSPGGNSETQYF. CDR3 nucleotide sequence: TGTGCCAGCAGCCCAGGGGGCAACAGTGAGACCCAGTACTTC.

The genes are TRBV9 and TRBJ1-6; possible D gene TRBD1, 5 bases. CDR1 SGDLS and CDR2 YYNGEE come from the germline V gene. V dropped 0 bases and J dropped 0 bases, with 10 bases sitting between them. CDR3 length: 17 amino acids. CDR3 residues: CASSVGQPSSYNSPLHF. DNA for the CDR3: TGTGCCAGCAGCGTAGGACAGCCCAGCTCCTATAATTCACCCCTCCACTTT.

The chain combines TRBV6-5 with TRBJ2-1; 7 bases agree with TRBD1. The CDR3 is 15 amino acids. V dropped 5 bases and J dropped 4; count of bases not matched to a gene: 8. Germline V gives CDR1 MNHEY, CDR2 SVGAGI. The CDR3 coding sequence is TGTGCCAGCAGTACGGGGACAGCCGATTACAATGAGCAGTTCTTC. Protein product: CASSTGTADYNEQFF.

The chain joins TRBV11-2 to TRBJ2-7; TRBD1 might be the D (6 bases). The CDR3 runs 13 residues. V was shortened by 3 bases and J by 2 bases, with 8 bases between the two germline ends. The germline CDR1 and CDR2 sequences are SGHAT and FQNNGV. CDR3 bases: TGTGCCAGCAGCTTCCGACAGGCCTACGAGCAGTACTTC. Its translation: CASSFRQAYEQYF.

The chain uses TRBV11-2 and TRBJ2-3; a possible D gene is TRBD1 (5 bases). Germline CDR1 SGHAT, CDR2 FQNNGV. Trimming removed 5 bases at V and 0 bases at J, with 12 bases between. The length of the CDR3 is 15 residues. The chain's CDR3 is CASSRRQTSTDTQYF. The CDR3 coding sequence is TGTGCCAGCAGCCGGCGACAGACTAGCACAGATACGCAGTATTTT. Looking up the rest from reference TRBV11-2 and TRBJ2-3 gives the full variable domain: EAGVAQSPRYKIIEKRQSVAFWCNPISGHATLYWYQQILGQGPKLLIQFQNNGVVDDSQLPKDRFSAERLKGVDSTLKIQPAKLEDSAVYLCASSRRQTSTDTQYFGPGTRLTVL.

This rearrangement joins TRBV4-3 to TRBJ2-7; a weak D match, TRBD2 (7 bases). With 0 bases removed from V and 0 bases from J, the gap between germline ends came to 15 bases. The CDR3 has 17 residues. Germline V gene sequence: CDR1 LGHNA, CDR2 YSLEER. CDR3 sequence (DNA): TGCGCCAGCAGCCAAGATCTTCGGGGGGCCCTCTCCTACGAGCAGTACTTC. This translates into CASSQDLRGALSYEQYF.

J is TRBJ2-3 and V is TRBV9; tentatively, D is TRBD2 (6 bases). CDR1 SGDLS and CDR2 YYNGEE come from the germline V gene. The CDR3 sequence is 14 residues long. Trimming took 1 base from V and 4 from J, leaving 10 bases between them. Here the CDR3 DNA reads TGTGCCAGCAGCGTACAGTGGGGGGCAGATACGCAGTATTTT. This sequence encodes CASSVQWGADTQYF.

To note about this clone: The sample has other DNA sequences that encode this CDR3 too. The rearrangement links TRBV9 to TRBJ1-4; maybe TRBD1 (5 bases). The CDR3 totals 15 residues. V dropped 0 bases and J dropped 3 bases, with 9 bases sitting between them. Germline lookup yields CDR1 SGDLS and CDR2 YYNGEE. CDR3: CASSVGGRANEKLFF. DNA of the CDR3: TGTGCCAGCAGCGTAGGTGGCAGGGCTAATGAAAAACTGTTTTTT.

This chain uses TRBV2 with TRBJ2-2, with TRBD1 matching over 10 bases. This CDR3 is 17 amino acids long. CDR1 and CDR2 (germline): SNHLY, FYNNEI. Losses at the gene ends were 6 bases for V and 0 bases for J; bases not matched to a gene: 7. Here the CDR3 DNA reads TGTGCCAGCAGCCCGGACAGGGGGTATCCGAACACCGGGGAGCTGTTTTTT. As protein: CASSPDRGYPNTGELFF.

V is TRBV27 and J is TRBJ1-2, with TRBD1 matching over 7 bases. The CDR3 totals 15 residues. The V and J ends lost 3 bases and 3 bases, in that order; junction bases with no gene match: 7. Germline CDR1 MNHEY, CDR2 SMNVEV (reference sequence). Written as DNA, the CDR3 is TGTGCCAGCAGTTTGTCTGGCAGGGGGTACTATGGCTACACCTTC. Translating it yields CASSLSGRGYYGYTF.

The rearrangement uses TRBV7-2 and TRBJ1-1, with unresolved D. There are 14 residues in the CDR3. Germline CDR1 and CDR2: SGHTA and FQGNSA. V dropped 5 bases and J dropped 0 bases, with 10 bases sitting between them. The CDR3 loop reads CASSPIPVNTEAFF. CDR3 nucleotide sequence: TGTGCCAGCAGCCCTATCCCGGTGAACACTGAAGCTTTCTTT.

The chain combines TRBV4-1 with TRBJ1-1; D gene ambiguous. CDR1 MGHRA and CDR2 YSYEKL come from the germline V gene. The length of the CDR3 is 15 residues. With 6 bases removed from V and 2 bases from J, the gap between germline ends came to 16 bases. CDR3: CASRRVTVPNTEAFF. Written as DNA, the CDR3 is TGCGCCAGCAGACGCGTTACAGTTCCCAACACTGAAGCTTTCTTT.

This clone is a singleton in its sample. V and J are TRBV27 and TRBJ2-7, with D perhaps TRBD2 (5 bases). In germline, CDR1 is MNHEY, CDR2 SMNVEV (reference sequence). The CDR3 runs 14 residues. V was shortened by 4 bases and J by 5 bases, with 15 bases between the two germline ends. The CDR3 spells CASSSRDRYHEQYF. CDR3 nucleotides: TGTGCCAGCAGTTCCCGGGATAGGTACCACGAGCAGTACTTC.